These 16 T cell receptor beta chains came from one sample sequenced in a study of spatial heterogeneity in lung cancer. TCRdb passed the 5' RACE reads through MiXCR, listing each CDR3 protein once. Of about 92,000 distinct CDR3 sequences listed, approximately 12% are singletons. This sample's time point: sample taken at primary tumor resection. Whole RNA from tumor, nontumor lung or frozen PBMC was sequenced unsorted. The specimen was PBMCs, collected at surgery. These receptors originate from a male donor with early-stage non-small cell lung cancer.

This chain connects TRBV7-2 to TRBJ2-7; TRBD1 or TRBD2 may be the D gene (5 bases each). Germline CDR1 is SGHTA and CDR2 is FQGNSA. This CDR3 region has 14 residues. The V gene lost 6 bases and the J gene lost 0 bases, with 12 bases spanning the gap. CDR3 in amino acids: CASSPGPYSYEQYF. Here the CDR3 DNA reads TGTGCCAGCAGTCCGGGGCCCTACTCCTACGAGCAGTACTTC.

In its sample, this clonotype was seen many times. The chain couples TRBV5-6 to TRBJ2-7; no firm D call. From germline, CDR1 is SGHDT and CDR2 YYEEEE. V was clipped by 1 base and J by 0 bases, with 14 bases between them. The CDR3 length is 16 residues. DNA for the CDR3: TGTGCCAGCAGCTTGAGTCTCAGGCTAGGCTCCTACGAGCAGTACTTC. Its protein product is CASSLSLRLGSYEQYF.

This clonotype was counted ten times or more. The chain employs TRBV29-1 and TRBJ2-7, with 8 bases fitting TRBD1. CDR1 SQVTM and CDR2 ANQGSEA come from the germline V gene. The length of the CDR3 is 12 residues. V lost 4 bases to trimming and J lost 6 bases; unmatched junction nucleotides: 5. The chain's CDR3 is CSVAGGLREQYF. The CDR3 DNA reads as TGCAGCGTTGCAGGGGGCCTCCGCGAGCAGTACTTC.

This clonotype was counted between two and nine times. The CDR3 is CASSLRSQETQYF. The DNA for the CDR3 is TGTGCCAGCAGCTTAAGATCACAAGAGACCCAGTACTTC. The J gene is TRBJ2-5, the V gene TRBV7-2; no reliable D call. Germline CDR1 reads SGHTA; CDR2 reads FQGNSA. CDR3 size: 13 residues. Trimming shortened V by 2 bases and J by 2 bases, and 6 bases separated the two germline ends. The variable domain in full, with the rest retrieved from reference TRBV7-2 and TRBJ2-5, is GAGVSQSPSNKVTEKGKDVELRCDPISGHTALYWYRQSLGQGLEFLIYFQGNSAPDKSGLPSDRFSAERTGGSVSTLTIQRTQQEDSAVYLCASSLRSQETQYFGPGTRLLVL.

This clonotype was observed a few times. In nucleotides, the CDR3 is TGTGCCAGCAGCCACACAGGGGAAGAAGCTTTCTTT. Its protein is CASSHTGEEAFF. V gene TRBV6-2 or TRBV6-3 combines with J gene TRBJ1-1; 7 bases are a match to TRBD1. Germline trimming cut 6 bases from V and 8 bases from J; bases unmatched to any gene: 6. CDR1 MNHEY and CDR2 SVGEGT come from the germline V gene. The CDR3 totals 12 residues.

This clonotype showed up many times. The rearrangement links TRBV7-9 to TRBJ2-7; 7 positions agree with TRBD1. The length of the CDR3 is 15 residues. V lost 5 bases and J lost 9; bases outside the gene matches: 16. Germline values: CDR1 SEHNR, CDR2 FQNEAQ (reference sequence). The CDR3 nucleotides read TGTGCCAGCAGCGCGCCGGGACAGCGACTACGAGTGCAGTACTTC. Translation gives CASSAPGQRLRVQYF.

This clonotype showed up many times. The rearrangement links TRBV10-3 to TRBJ1-1; TRBD1 is a possible D gene (6 bases). From germline, CDR1 is ENHRY and CDR2 SYGVKD. The CDR3 consists of 13 residues. The ends were cut back, 3 bases at V and 5 bases at J, with 10 bases in the middle. This CDR3 is CAISDPGETEAFF. The CDR3 DNA is TGTGCCATCAGTGACCCAGGGGAAACTGAAGCTTTCTTT.

This clonotype has only a few counts. This chain connects TRBV18 to TRBJ2-3, with 7 bases fitting TRBD1. The CDR3 loop spans 15 amino acids. Germline V gene sequence: CDR1 KGHSH, CDR2 LQKENI. With V trimmed by 1 base and J by 2 bases, 3 bases remained unmatched. As DNA, the CDR3 is TGTGCCAGCTCACCACGGGGGACAGACACAGATACGCAGTATTTT. Translated: CASSPRGTDTDTQYF.

The chain couples TRBV28 to TRBJ2-7; 8 bases line up with TRBD1. Germline CDR1 is MDHEN and CDR2 is SYDVKM. There are 14 residues in the CDR3. V was clipped by 9 bases and J by 1 base; unmatched bases: 8. Here the CDR3 reads CASVPGTGSYEQYF. CDR3 nucleotides: TGTGCCAGTGTCCCGGGGACAGGTTCCTACGAGCAGTACTTC.

The chain is built from TRBV18 and TRBJ2-5; no definite D call. V lost 0 bases to trimming and J lost 3 bases, with 14 bases between them. The CDR3 has 16 amino acids. Germline V CDR1 and CDR2: KGHSH, LQKENI. CDR3 coding DNA: TGTGCCAGCTCACCACCGGTTAGGGATGAGGAAGAGACCCAGTACTTC. Protein sequence: CASSPPVRDEEETQYF.

This clonotype showed up just once. The chain is built from TRBV6-6 and TRBJ1-5; weak D call: TRBD1 (5 bases). CDR1 is MNHNY, CDR2 SVGAGI, per germline (reference sequence). The CDR3 extends over 14 amino acids. Deletions cut 2 bases from V and 4 bases from J, with 9 bases between. The CDR3, as DNA: TGTGCCAGCAGTTACCAGGGAGGGAATCAGCCCCAGCATTTT. Protein sequence: CASSYQGGNQPQHF.

This clonotype was picked up a small number of times. The chain carries TRBV5-4 and TRBJ2-7; TRBD1 is a possible D gene (6 bases). Germline values: CDR1 SGHNT, CDR2 YYREEE (reference sequence). This CDR3 spans 13 amino acids. The V end lost 2 bases, the J end lost 6 bases, and 12 bases lay between the germline ends. CDR3 nucleotides: TGTGCCAGCAGCTTTACAGGGTCCCGCGAGCAGTACTTC. This translates into CASSFTGSREQYF.

This clonotype was seen a handful of times. CDR3 in amino acids: CASIWTLGQPQHF. CDR3 DNA sequence: TGTGCCAGCATCTGGACCTTGGGCCAGCCCCAGCATTTT. The chain combines TRBV6-1 with TRBJ1-5; D not resolved. Trimming stripped 7 bases from V and 7 bases from J, with 14 bases between. The CDR3 sequence is 13 residues long. Germline V gives CDR1 MNHNS, CDR2 SASEGT.

This clonotype was seen more than once but under ten times. The chain uses TRBV27 and TRBJ2-5; D gene ambiguous. The germline V and J ends were trimmed by 3 bases and 2 bases, with 10 bases remaining between them. Germline loops: CDR1 MNHEY, CDR2 SMNVEV (reference sequence). CDR3 length: 14 amino acids. The CDR3 sequence: CASSLSYPQETQYF. In DNA, the CDR3 is TGTGCCAGCAGTTTGTCCTATCCTCAAGAGACCCAGTACTTC.

This clonotype has more than one count but fewer than ten. The chain carries TRBV2 and TRBJ1-2, with D unclear. This CDR3 is 13 amino acids long. Germline values: CDR1 SNHLY, CDR2 FYNNEI. Trimming stripped 2 bases from V and 2 bases from J, with 6 bases between. The CDR3 coding sequence is TGTGCCAGCAGTGAATCACGGAACTATGGCTACACCTTC. Translation: CASSESRNYGYTF.

The genes are TRBV5-1 and TRBJ2-1, with TRBD2 matching over 10 bases. Per the germline V gene, CDR1 is SGHRS and CDR2 is YFSETQ. The V gene end was trimmed by 4 bases and the J gene end by 5 bases; junction bases not matched to a gene: 6. This CDR3 comprises 15 residues. The CDR3 region is CASSPTSGANNEQFF. CDR3 nucleotides: TGCGCCAGCAGCCCAACTAGCGGGGCTAACAATGAGCAGTTCTTC.